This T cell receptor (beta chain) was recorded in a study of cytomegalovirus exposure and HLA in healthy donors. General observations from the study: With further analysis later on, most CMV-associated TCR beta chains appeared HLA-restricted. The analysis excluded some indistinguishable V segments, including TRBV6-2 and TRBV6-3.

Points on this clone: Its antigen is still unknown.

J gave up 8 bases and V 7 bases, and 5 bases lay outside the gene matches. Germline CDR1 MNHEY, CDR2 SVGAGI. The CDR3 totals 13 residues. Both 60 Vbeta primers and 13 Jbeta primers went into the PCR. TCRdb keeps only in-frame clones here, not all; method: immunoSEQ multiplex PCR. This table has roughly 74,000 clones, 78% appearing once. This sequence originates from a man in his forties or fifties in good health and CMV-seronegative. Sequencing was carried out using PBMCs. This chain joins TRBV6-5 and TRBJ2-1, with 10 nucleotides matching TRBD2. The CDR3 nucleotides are TGTGCCAGCATAGCAGCGGGAGGGTATGAGCAGTTCTTC. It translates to CASIAAGGYEQFF.